What follows is one TCR beta chain and its context. Its antigen is as yet unknown. This record comes from a study of cytomegalovirus exposure and HLA in healthy donors. Deletions cut 0 bases from V and 4 bases from J, with 6 bases between. The CDR3 runs to 14 residues. Germline CDR1 reads SGHNT; CDR2 reads YENEEA. It was with 60 Vbeta and 13 Jbeta primers that the PCR ran. The repertoire was sequenced with immunoSEQ multiplex PCR; TCRdb's copy has only in-frame clones and lacks some. The sample has hundreds of thousands of clones; 82% are singletons. Study findings and constraints: Within an earlier analysis, most TCR beta V segments proved productive either about 90% or about 30% of the time. Both high specificity and high sensitivity reportedly marked the classifier's diagnosis of cytomegalovirus status. Sequence variants that were highly shared formed a cluster that was likely a sequencing artifact.

Specimen: PBMCs. This clonotype originated in a man in his forties or fifties in good health and CMV-seropositive. V and J are TRBV11-3 and TRBJ2-2; a possible D gene is TRBD1 (6 bases). The CDR3 DNA reads as TGTGCCAGCAGCTTAGAAGGGGGCACCGGGGAGCTGTTTTTT. Its translation: CASSLEGGTGELFF. Full variable domain (rest looked up from reference TRBV11-3 and TRBJ2-2): EAGVVQSPRYKIIEKKQPVAFWCNPISGHNTLYWYLQNLGQGPELLIRYENEEAVDDSQLPKDRFSAERLKGVDSTLKIQPAELGDSAVYLCASSLEGGTGELFFGEGSRLTVL.